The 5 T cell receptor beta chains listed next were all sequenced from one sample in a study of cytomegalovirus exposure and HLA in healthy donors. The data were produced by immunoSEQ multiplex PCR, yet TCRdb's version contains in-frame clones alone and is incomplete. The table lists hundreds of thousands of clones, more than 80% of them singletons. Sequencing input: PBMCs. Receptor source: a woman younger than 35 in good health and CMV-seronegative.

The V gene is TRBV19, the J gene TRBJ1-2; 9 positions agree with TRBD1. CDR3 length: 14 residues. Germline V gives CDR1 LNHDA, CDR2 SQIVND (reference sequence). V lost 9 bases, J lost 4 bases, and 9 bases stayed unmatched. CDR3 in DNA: TGTGCCAGCATAGGAGGACAGGGGACCTATGGCTACACCTTC. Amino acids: CASIGGQGTYGYTF.

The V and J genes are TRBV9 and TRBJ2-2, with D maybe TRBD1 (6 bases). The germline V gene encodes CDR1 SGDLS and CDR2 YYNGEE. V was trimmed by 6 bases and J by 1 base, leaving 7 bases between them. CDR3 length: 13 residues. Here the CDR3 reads CASNRENTGELFF. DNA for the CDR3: TGTGCCAGCAACAGGGAGAACACCGGGGAGCTGTTTTTT.

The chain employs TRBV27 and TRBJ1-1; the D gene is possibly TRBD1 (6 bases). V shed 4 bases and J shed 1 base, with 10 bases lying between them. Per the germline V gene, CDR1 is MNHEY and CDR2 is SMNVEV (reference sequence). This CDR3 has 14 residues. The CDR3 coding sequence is TGTGCCAGCAGTTCGGGACAACCGAACACTGAAGCTTTCTTT. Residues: CASSSGQPNTEAFF.

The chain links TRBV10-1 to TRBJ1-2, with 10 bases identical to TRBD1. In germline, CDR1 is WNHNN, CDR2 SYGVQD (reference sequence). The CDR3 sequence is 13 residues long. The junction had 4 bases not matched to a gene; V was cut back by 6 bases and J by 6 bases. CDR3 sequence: CASSLGQGNGYTF. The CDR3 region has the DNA TGCGCCAGCAGCTTGGGACAGGGGAATGGCTACACCTTC.

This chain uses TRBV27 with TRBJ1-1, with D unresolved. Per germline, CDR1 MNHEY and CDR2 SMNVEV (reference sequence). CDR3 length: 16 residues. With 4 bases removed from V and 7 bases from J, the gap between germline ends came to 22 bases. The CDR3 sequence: CASSSWPPSGRSEAFF. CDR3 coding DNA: TGTGCCAGCAGTTCATGGCCCCCTTCGGGGAGAAGTGAAGCTTTCTTT.